This T cell receptor (beta chain) stems from a study of control samples from healthy donors and cancer patients (dated by TCRdb to between 2020 and 2021). This clone was seen ten or more times. Which antigen it targets is not known. One base away there is no much larger clone; base qualities are not given. Libraries came from the immunoSEQ multiplex PCR assay. Here the immuneACCESS table is served through TCRdb, limited to in-frame sequences with V and J called. Missing clones are a known gap in these copies; in checked studies unresolved V genes cover under half, and the rest lacks a known reason. The table for this sample lists fewer than 300,000 clones; about 80% of them were counted only once. The ten largest clonotypes hold about an eighth of the sample. From its cysteine to its phenylalanine, the CDR3 spans 13 amino acids. The sequence is cut down to CDR3 DNA, 39 bases in frame from base 1. V is pruned by 5 bases and J by 4 bases, leaving 4 bases of the junction without a gene match. As encoded in the germline V gene, CDR1 is KGHDR while CDR2 is SFDVKD.

The sequence is built from TRBV24-1 and TRBJ2-7, with TRBD1 identical over 7 junction bases. This clonotype was obtained from a woman aged 60-75 years with lung cancer. The sample comprised PBMCs. At the DNA level, the sequence is TGTGCCACCAGTGGGGACAGACTATACGAGCAGTACTTC. Translated, it reads CATSGDRLYEQYF.